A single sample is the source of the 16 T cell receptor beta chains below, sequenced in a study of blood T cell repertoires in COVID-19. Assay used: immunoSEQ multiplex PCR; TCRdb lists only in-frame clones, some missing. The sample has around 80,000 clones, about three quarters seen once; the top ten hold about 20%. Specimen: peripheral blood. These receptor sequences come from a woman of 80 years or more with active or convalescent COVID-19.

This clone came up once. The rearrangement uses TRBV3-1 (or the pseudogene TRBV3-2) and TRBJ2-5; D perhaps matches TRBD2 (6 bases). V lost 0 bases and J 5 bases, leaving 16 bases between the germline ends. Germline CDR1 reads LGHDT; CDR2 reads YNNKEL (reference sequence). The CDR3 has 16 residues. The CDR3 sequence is CASSQDSGASVETQYF. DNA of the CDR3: TGTGCCAGCAGCCAAGATTCGGGAGCGAGTGTGGAGACCCAGTACTTC.

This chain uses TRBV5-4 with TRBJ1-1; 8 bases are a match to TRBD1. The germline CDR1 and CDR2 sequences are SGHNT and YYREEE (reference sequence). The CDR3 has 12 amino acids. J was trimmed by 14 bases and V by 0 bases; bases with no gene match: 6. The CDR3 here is CASSLVQGARFF. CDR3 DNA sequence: TGTGCCAGCAGCTTGGTGCAGGGGGCAAGGTTCTTT.

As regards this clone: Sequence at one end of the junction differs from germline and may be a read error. In DNA form, the CDR3 reads TGTGCCAGCAGCTCCTTAGCGGGGGGCCACCATTTT. Protein product: CASSSLAGGHHF. The chain uses TRBV11-1 and TRBJ2-3; 10 bases agree with TRBD2. CDR1 and CDR2 (germline): SGHAT, FQDESV (reference sequence). CDR3 length: 12 residues. Based on the CDR3 plus reference TRBV11-1 and TRBJ2-3, the full variable domain is EAEVAQSPRYKITEKSQAVAFWCDPISGHATLYWYRQILGQGPELLVQFQDESVVDDSQLPKDRFSAERLKGVDSTLKIQPAELGDSAMYLCASSSLAGGHHFGPGTRLTVL.

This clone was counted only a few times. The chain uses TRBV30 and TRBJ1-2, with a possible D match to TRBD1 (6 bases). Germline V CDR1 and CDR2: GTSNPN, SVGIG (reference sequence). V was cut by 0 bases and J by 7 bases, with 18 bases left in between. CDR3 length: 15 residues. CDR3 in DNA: TGTGCCTGGAGTGTACGGGACACCTCAGCTGGTGGCTACACCTTC. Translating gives CAWSVRDTSAGGYTF.

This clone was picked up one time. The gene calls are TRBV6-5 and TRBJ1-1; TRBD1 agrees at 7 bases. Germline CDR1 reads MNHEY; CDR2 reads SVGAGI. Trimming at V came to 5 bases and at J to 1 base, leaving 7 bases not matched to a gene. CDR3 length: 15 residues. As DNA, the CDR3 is TGTGCCAGCAGTCGACAGGGCTTGGCGAACACTGAAGCTTTCTTT. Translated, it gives CASSRQGLANTEAFF.

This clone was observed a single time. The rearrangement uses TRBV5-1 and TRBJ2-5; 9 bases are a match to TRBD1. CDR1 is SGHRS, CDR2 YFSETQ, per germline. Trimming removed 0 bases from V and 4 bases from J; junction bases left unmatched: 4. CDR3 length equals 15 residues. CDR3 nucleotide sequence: TGCGCCAGCAGCTTGGGGACAGGGGTGGGAGAGACCCAGTACTTC. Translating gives CASSLGTGVGETQYF.

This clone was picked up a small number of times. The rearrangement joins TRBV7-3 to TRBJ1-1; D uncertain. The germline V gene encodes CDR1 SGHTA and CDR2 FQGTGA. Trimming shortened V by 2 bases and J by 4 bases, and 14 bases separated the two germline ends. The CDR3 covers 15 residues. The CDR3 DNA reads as TGTGCCAGCAGCTTACTAGCTAGGGCGGGCACTGAAGCTTTCTTT. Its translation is CASSLLARAGTEAFF.

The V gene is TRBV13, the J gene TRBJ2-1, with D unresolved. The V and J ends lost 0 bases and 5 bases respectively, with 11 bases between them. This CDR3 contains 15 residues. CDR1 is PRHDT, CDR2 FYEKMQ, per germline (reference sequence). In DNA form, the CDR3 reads TGTGCCAGCAGCTTAGGCGGTTCAGGAAACAATGAGCAGTTCTTC. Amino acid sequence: CASSLGGSGNNEQFF.

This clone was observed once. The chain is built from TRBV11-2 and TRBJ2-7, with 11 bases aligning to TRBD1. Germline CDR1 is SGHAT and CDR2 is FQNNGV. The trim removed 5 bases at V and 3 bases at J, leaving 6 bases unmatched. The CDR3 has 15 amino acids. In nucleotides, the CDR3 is TGTGCCAGCAGCCTCGGACAGGGGGCGAACTACGAGCAGTACTTC. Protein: CASSLGQGANYEQYF.

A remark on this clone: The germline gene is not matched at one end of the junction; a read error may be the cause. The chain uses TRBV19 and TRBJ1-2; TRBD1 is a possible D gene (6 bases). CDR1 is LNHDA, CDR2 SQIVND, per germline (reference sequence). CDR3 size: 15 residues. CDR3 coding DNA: TGTGCCAGTAACGACCAAGGGGGAGCTTCCGATGGCTACATCTTC. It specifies CASNDQGGASDGYIF.

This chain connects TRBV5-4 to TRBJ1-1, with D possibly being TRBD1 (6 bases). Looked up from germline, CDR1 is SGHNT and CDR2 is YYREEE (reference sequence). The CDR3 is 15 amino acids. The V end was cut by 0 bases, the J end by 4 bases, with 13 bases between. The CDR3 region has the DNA TGTGCCAGCAGCTTGGTCAGGGGAGGGGCCACTGAAGCTTTCTTT. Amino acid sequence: CASSLVRGGATEAFF. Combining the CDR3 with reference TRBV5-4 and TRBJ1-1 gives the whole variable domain ETGVTQSPTHLIKTRGQQVTLRCSSQSGHNTVSWYQQALGQGPQFIFQYYREEENGRGNFPPRFSGLQFPNYSSELNVNALELDDSALYLCASSLVRGGATEAFFGQGTRLTVV.

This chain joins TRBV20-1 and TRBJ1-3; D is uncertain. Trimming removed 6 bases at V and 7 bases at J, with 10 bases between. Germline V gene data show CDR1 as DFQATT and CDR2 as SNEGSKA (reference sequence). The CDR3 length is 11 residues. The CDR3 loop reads CSARYLNTIYF. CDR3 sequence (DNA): TGCAGTGCGCGCTACTTGAACACCATATATTTT.

CDR3 region: CASSQLRGGSYEQYF. CDR3 bases: TGCGCCAGCAGCCAACTGCGGGGGGGATCCTACGAGCAGTACTTC. The gene calls are TRBV4-3 and TRBJ2-7, with 9 bases lining up with TRBD2. V lost 2 bases and J lost 1; bases outside the gene matches: 3. The CDR3 is 15 residues long. From germline, CDR1 is LGHNA and CDR2 YSLEER.

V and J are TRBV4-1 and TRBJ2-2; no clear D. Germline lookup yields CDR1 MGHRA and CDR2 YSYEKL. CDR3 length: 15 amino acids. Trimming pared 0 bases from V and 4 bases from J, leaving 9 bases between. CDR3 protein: CASSQDQTGTGELFF. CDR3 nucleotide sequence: TGCGCCAGCAGCCAAGATCAAACGGGCACCGGGGAGCTGTTTTTT.

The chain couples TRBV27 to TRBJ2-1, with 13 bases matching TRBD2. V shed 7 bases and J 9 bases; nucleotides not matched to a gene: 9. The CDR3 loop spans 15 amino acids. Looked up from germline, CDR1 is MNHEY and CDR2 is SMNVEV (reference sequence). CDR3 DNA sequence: TGTGCCAGCACCCTGACTAGCGGGGGGAGTAGTGAGCAGTTCTTC. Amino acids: CASTLTSGGSSEQFF.

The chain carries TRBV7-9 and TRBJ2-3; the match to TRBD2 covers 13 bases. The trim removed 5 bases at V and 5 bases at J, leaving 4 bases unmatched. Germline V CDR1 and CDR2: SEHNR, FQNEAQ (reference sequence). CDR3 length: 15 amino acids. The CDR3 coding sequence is TGTGCCAGCAGCACTAGCGGGGGGGCCGTAGATACGCAGTATTTT. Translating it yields CASSTSGGAVDTQYF.